These 10 T cell receptor beta chains share one sample of origin, sequenced in a study of human T cells and chemical hapten exposure. Time point meaning: patch test 2, 6 weeks after DPC sensitization. Noted treatment: therapeutic diphenylcyclopropenone sensitization with weekly scalp DPC. MiXCR, applied by TCRdb to the RACE reads, yields one record per CDR3 protein. The sample shows under 90,000 distinct CDR3 sequences, 8.5% of them seen only once. The specimen was whole blood, collected in connection with sensitization to the hapten diphenylcyclopropenone (DPC). The receptors derive from a woman aged 50 to 60 with alopecia areata. Some clones in this sample may be carry-over from other donors' samples.

This chain uses TRBV25-1 with TRBJ2-7; D is undetermined. There are 15 residues in the CDR3. V was trimmed by 3 bases and J by 0 bases, leaving 12 bases between them. CDR1 MGHDK and CDR2 SYGVNS come from the germline V gene. CDR3 sequence reads: CASSDPQTASYEQYF. CDR3 in DNA: TGTGCCAGCAGTGACCCGCAGACCGCCTCCTACGAGCAGTACTTC.

This clonotype showed up just a few times. This CDR3 is CASSPNSGETQYF. For the CDR3, the DNA is TGCGCCAGCAGCCCCAACAGTGGAGAGACCCAGTACTTC. The chain employs TRBV5-1 and TRBJ2-5; D is unclear. Deletions cut 4 bases from V and 4 bases from J, with 11 bases between. Germline CDR1 is SGHRS and CDR2 is YFSETQ. CDR3 length equals 13 residues.

Only a few counts were recorded for this clonotype. Written as DNA, the CDR3 is TGTGCCAGCAGAGGGACTAGCGGCCACAATGAGCAGTTCTTC. Translating gives CASRGTSGHNEQFF. The chain combines TRBV12-3 or TRBV12-4 with TRBJ2-1, with 11 bases matching TRBD2. J gave up 5 bases and V 6 bases, and 3 bases lay outside the gene matches. CDR3 length: 14 residues.

The chain uses TRBV5-1 and TRBJ2-5; 13 bases fit TRBD2. The V gene end was trimmed by 0 bases and the J gene end by 6 bases; junction bases not matched to a gene: 5. Germline-derived CDR1 and CDR2 are SGHRS and YFSETQ. The CDR3 sequence is 16 residues long. The CDR3 loop is CASSLEEGLAGKTQYF. Written as DNA, the CDR3 is TGCGCCAGCAGCTTGGAAGAGGGACTAGCGGGAAAGACCCAGTACTTC.

Many counts were recorded for this clonotype. The chain links TRBV12-5 to TRBJ1-5, with 7 nucleotides matching TRBD1. The CDR3 loop spans 14 amino acids. Germline CDR1 and CDR2: LGHNT and FRNRAP. V lost 10 bases to trimming and J lost 1 base; unmatched junction nucleotides: 7. CDR3 nucleotide sequence: TGTGCTACGGTCGGACAGGCCAGCAATCAGCCCCAGCATTTT. Protein sequence: CATVGQASNQPQHF. Based on the CDR3 plus reference TRBV12-5 and TRBJ1-5, the full variable domain is DARVTQTPRHKVTEMGQEVTMRCQPILGHNTVFWYRQTMMQGLELLAYFRNRAPLDDSGMPKDRFSAEMPDATLATLKIQPSEPRDSAVYFCATVGQASNQPQHFGDGTRLSIL.

This clonotype was detected only a few times. This chain joins TRBV11-2 and TRBJ2-1; the D is unclear. CDR1 is SGHAT and CDR2 is FQNNGV in the germline V gene. This CDR3 comprises 16 residues. Between the trimmed V and J ends, which lost 4 bases and 3 bases, there was a span of 16 bases. CDR3 region: CASSSARLGVYNEQFF. The CDR3 nucleotides read TGTGCCAGCAGCTCCGCCCGTCTGGGCGTCTACAATGAGCAGTTCTTC.

The chain is built from TRBV6-5 and TRBJ1-1; D perhaps matches TRBD1 (5 bases). Germline assignment: CDR1 MNHEY and CDR2 SVGAGI. V was pared by 7 bases and J by 5 bases, with 11 bases between. The CDR3 is 12 residues long. In DNA form, the CDR3 reads TGTGCCAGCAATCTACGGGGGACTGAAGCTTTCTTT. Protein product: CASNLRGTEAFF.

The chain is built from TRBV5-1 and TRBJ2-1; 8 nucleotides match TRBD2. Germline CDR1 and CDR2: SGHRS and YFSETQ. The J segment lost 10 bases and the V segment lost 4 bases, leaving 13 bases of the junction unmatched. This CDR3 is built from 15 residues. CDR3: CASSLRLAPTLEQFF. The DNA of the CDR3 is TGCGCCAGCAGCCTACGACTAGCGCCCACGTTGGAGCAGTTCTTC.

This clonotype was picked up a small number of times. The chain uses TRBV30 and TRBJ2-6; no reliable D call. The V gene lost 3 bases and the J gene lost 0 bases, with 9 bases spanning the gap. The CDR3 extends over 15 amino acids. CDR1 is GTSNPN and CDR2 is SVGIG in the germline V gene (reference sequence). CDR3 amino acids: CAWSLLASGANVLTF. The CDR3 nucleotides are TGTGCCTGGAGCCTTTTAGCCTCTGGGGCCAACGTCCTGACTTTC.

This clonotype was counted between two and nine times. The gene calls are TRBV18 and TRBJ2-7, with 14 bases fitting TRBD2. The CDR3 runs 16 residues. Germline V gene lookup returns CDR1 KGHSH and CDR2 LQKENI. J lost 4 bases, V lost 6 bases, and 8 bases had no gene match. The CDR3 is CASSPGTSGSMYEQYF. Here the CDR3 DNA reads TGTGCCAGCTCGCCCGGGACTAGCGGGAGTATGTACGAGCAGTACTTC. The variable domain in full, with the rest retrieved from reference TRBV18 and TRBJ2-7, is NAGVMQNPRHLVRRRGQEARLRCSPMKGHSHVYWYRQLPEEGLKFMVYLQKENIIDESGMPKERFSAEFPKEGPSILRIQQVVRGDSAAYFCASSPGTSGSMYEQYFGPGTRLTVT.